This T cell receptor beta chain was recorded in a study of blood T cell repertoires in COVID-19. Study context: COVID-19 samples collected from the United States, Italy and Spain covered acute and convalescent phases.

The V gene's germline CDR1 is MNHEY and CDR2 SMNVEV (reference sequence). CDR3 length: 13 amino acids. The V end lost 2 bases, the J end lost 8 bases, and 10 bases lay between the germline ends. Libraries were prepared by immunoSEQ multiplex PCR; TCRdb keeps only in-frame clonotypes and omits some of them. The sample carries some 260,000 clones, over 65% recorded once. This clone appeared once. The sequence derives from an elderly woman with acute or convalescent COVID-19. The chain uses TRBV27 and TRBJ2-1; D is possibly TRBD2 (5 bases). Source material: peripheral blood. CDR3 bases: TGTGCCAGCAGTTTAGCTAGCTGGCATGAGCAGTTCTTC. It encodes CASSLASWHEQFF.